The rows below give T cell receptor beta chains drawn from one sample of a study of cytomegalovirus exposure and HLA in healthy donors. The protocol was immunoSEQ multiplex PCR, while the TCRdb copy is restricted to in-frame clones and leaves out a portion. The sample includes fewer than 150,000 clones, less than 80% seen only once; the top ten take 11%. The sample was PBMCs. The receptors derive from a woman aged 45-60 years in good health and CMV-seropositive. Both conserved end residues are part of each CDR3. D genes are given only for firm matches. The size field is filled for only some rows; it gives once, few, many or a size class.

clone size	V gene	J gene	D gene	CDR3 protein	CDR3 DNA
-	TRBV10-3	TRBJ1-2	-	CAISAGGLGYGYTF	TGTGCCATCAGTGCCGGGGGTCTTGGCTATGGCTACACCTTC
-	TRBV7-9	TRBJ2-5	TRBD2	CASGGFGTKLQETQYF	TGTGCCAGCGGGGGATTTGGGACTAAGCTCCAAGAGACCCAGTACTTC
-	TRBV11-2	TRBJ2-7	TRBD1	CASKGQDPGEVYEQYF	TGTGCCAGCAAGGGACAGGATCCAGGGGAAGTCTACGAGCAGTACTTC
-	TRBV6-1	TRBJ1-1	-	CASSVVLLQEAFF	TGTGCCAGCAGTGTCGTCCTGCTTCAGGAAGCTTTCTTT
-	TRBV7-9	TRBJ2-1	TRBD1	CASSLTRGGYSSYNEQFF	TGTGCCAGCAGCCTAACCAGAGGGGGCTATAGCTCCTACAATGAGCAGTTCTTC
-	TRBV4-2	TRBJ2-3	TRBD2	CASSQGLADITDTQYF	TGTGCCAGCAGCCAAGGACTAGCGGATATTACAGATACGCAGTATTTT
-	TRBV7-9	TRBJ2-1	-	CASSPDPGLGTEQFF	TGTGCCAGCAGCCCGGACCCGGGACTGGGTACTGAGCAGTTCTTC
-	TRBV11-1	TRBJ2-3	TRBD2	CASSFQGLAGGRDTQYF	TGTGCCAGCAGCTTTCAAGGGCTGGCGGGAGGGCGAGATACGCAGTATTTT
-	TRBV9	TRBJ2-2	-	CASSSRGVAPEELFF	TGTGCCAGCAGCTCCAGGGGAGTAGCCCCAGAGGAGCTGTTTTTT
-	TRBV30	TRBJ1-1	-	CAWSIPGQTSEAFF	TGTGCCTGGAGTATCCCCGGACAGACTTCTGAAGCTTTCTTT
-	TRBV10-2	TRBJ2-3	TRBD1	CASSSRGYADTQYF	TGCGCCAGCAGCTCCAGGGGGTACGCGGATACGCAGTATTTT
-	TRBV11-2	TRBJ2-1	-	CASSKDTLNEQFF	TGTGCCAGCAGCAAAGACACTCTCAATGAGCAGTTCTTC
-	TRBV5-8	TRBJ2-2	-	CASSFGILNTGELFF	TGTGCCAGCAGCTTCGGGATCCTTAACACCGGGGAGCTGTTTTTT
-	TRBV9	TRBJ2-7	-	CASSVDGSYEQYF	TGTGCCAGCAGCGTAGATGGGAGCTACGAGCAGTACTTC
-	TRBV18	TRBJ2-2	TRBD1	CASSPSGQATGELFF	TGTGCCAGCTCACCGTCGGGACAGGCAACCGGGGAGCTGTTTTTT
-	TRBV7-6	TRBJ2-3	-	CASSPRGPLSTDTQYF	TGTGCCAGCAGCCCGCGGGGGCCGTTGAGCACAGATACGCAGTATTTT
-	TRBV14	TRBJ2-1	TRBD2	CASSQAGGPYNEQFF	TGTGCCAGCAGCCAAGCGGGGGGGCCTTACAATGAGCAGTTCTTC
-	TRBV4-1	TRBJ2-7	-	CASSPTTATGYEQYF	TGCGCCAGCAGCCCGACGACGGCAACGGGATACGAGCAGTACTTC
-	TRBV12-5	TRBJ2-1	-	CASGSPGISSLDEQFF	TGTGCTAGTGGAAGCCCGGGTATTTCTAGTCTAGATGAGCAGTTCTTC
-	TRBV4-1	TRBJ2-1	TRBD2	CASSPLGLAGDNEQFF	TGCGCCAGCAGCCCCTTGGGGCTAGCGGGAGACAATGAGCAGTTCTTC
-	TRBV5-1	TRBJ2-3	-	CASSLGAHDTQYF	TGCGCCAGCAGCTTGGGGGCGCATGATACGCAGTATTTT
-	TRBV28	TRBJ2-1	-	CASSSQDEQFF	TGTGCCAGCAGTTCCCAGGATGAGCAGTTCTTC
few	TRBV10-3	TRBJ1-2	-	CAISESGQLYGYTF	TGTGCCATCAGTGAGTCCGGACAGCTTTATGGCTACACCTTC
-	TRBV4-3	TRBJ2-5	-	CASSQGGGGETQYF	TGCGCCAGCAGCCAAGGGGGAGGGGGGGAGACCCAGTACTTC
-	TRBV28	TRBJ2-7	TRBD2	CASSPGTSVIEQYF	TGTGCCAGCAGTCCCGGGACTAGCGTTATCGAGCAGTACTTC
-	TRBV19	TRBJ2-4	TRBD1	CASSQGDRVQNIQYF	TGTGCCAGTAGCCAAGGCGACAGGGTACAAAACATTCAGTACTTC
-	TRBV15	TRBJ2-3	TRBD2	CATSPEGGRASTDTQYF	TGTGCCACCAGCCCCGAAGGCGGGAGGGCTAGCACAGATACGCAGTATTTT
few	TRBV5-8	TRBJ2-1	TRBD2	CASSHGKAGFSNEQFF	TGTGCCAGCAGCCACGGTAAAGCGGGATTTTCCAATGAGCAGTTCTTC
-	TRBV2	TRBJ2-7	-	CASSVDPYEQYF	TGTGCCAGCAGTGTAGATCCCTACGAGCAGTACTTC
-	TRBV7-9	TRBJ1-4	-	CASSLMTEEKLFF	TGTGCCAGCAGCTTAATGACAGAAGAAAAACTGTTTTTT